This TCR beta chain is drawn from a study of T cells in localized non-small cell lung cancer (TCRdb year 2020). The study in broad terms: Comparing tumors with uninvolved tumor-adjacent lungs, the study looked at the T cell repertoires of roughly 250 patients with early-stage NSCLC. The cohort comprised 236 treatment-naïve NSCLC patients with resected, localized lung tumors. NSCLC patients had a mean age of approximately 70 years, and 129 were male and 107 female. Here is what the overall study found, with its caveats: Uninvolved tumor-adjacent lung showed the highest T cell clonality, higher than tumor, which suggests more focused antigenic responses in the uninvolved tumor-adjacent lung. Because of the exploratory design, TCR variables were selected using unadjusted p-values without false-discovery rate correction. Because multi-region tumor sequencing was not performed, intratumor heterogeneity could not be ruled out. Higher T cell density in blood was associated with longer overall survival, whereas higher clonality in adjacent lung was associated with shorter survival. A median of around 50 of the top 100 tumor clones turned up in the paired uninvolved adjacent lung, and 25 to 30 of those clones also ranked among the top 100 of that same adjacent lung.

At diagnosis, peripheral blood, uninvolved tumor-adjacent lung and tumor were collected and were preserved as a mix of fresh-frozen and FFPE material. For TCR repertoire profiling, the blood samples were analyzed as peripheral blood mononuclear cells. The immunoSEQ Assay was used to sequence TCR beta CDR3 regions from DNA. As for how the authors treated the data: T cell density was computed as TCR beta template counts normalized to usable DNA estimated by amplifying housekeeping genes. Using the preseqR package, richness was estimated by extrapolating to 120,000 templates for tissue samples and 400,000 templates for PBMC samples. Clonality was defined by subtracting Pielou's evenness from one. To identify tissue-enriched TCRs, differential abundance testing was run on productive amino-acid clonotypes with a minimum total count of 5 and an alpha of 0.1. The Jaccard Index and the Morisita Overlap Index were used to measure repertoire overlap between compartments. GLIPH grouped TCR beta CDR3s together with public tetramer-defined viral CDR3s, and a viral motif had to include at least three viral sequences and show V-gene enrichment. TCRdb's version of the immuneACCESS table is confined to in-frame rearrangements and falls short of the full clone set. An unresolved V gene accounts for under half of the shortfall where checked; the remainder is of unknown origin. V, J and clone size are taken as reported in that table, and D and trimming were inferred from the DNA itself. The sample table lists approximately 65,000 clones, roughly 81% of them with a count of one. The ten largest clonotypes hold roughly 4.5% of the sample.

To note about this clone: This clone's antigen is unknown. Qualities for individual bases were not recorded, and no much larger clone is one base off.

Cut back by 5 bases and 8 bases, the V and J ends lie 12 bases apart. Per the germline V gene, LGHNA is the CDR1 and YNFKEQ is the CDR2. There are 12 amino acids in the CDR3, from cysteine to phenylalanine inclusive. Only the CDR3 part of the read is kept: 36 bases, read in frame from the first base. The sequence came from a man aged 35 to 70 with stage II lung adenocarcinoma. The chain is assembled from TRBV4-2 and TRBJ1-2; TRBD1 could be the D gene, as 6 bases match. Source: PBMCs, taken before any cancer treatment. The DNA sequence reads TGTGCCAGCAGCGGGCGACAGGTCGGCTACACCTTC. This gives the protein CASSGRQVGYTF.